This T cell receptor beta chain was recovered during a study of CD8 T cells in ankylosing spondylitis. The study, taken as a whole, reports: Apparently characteristic of ankylosing spondylitis blood was a TCR beta motif (fewer than ten highly homologous variants).

One entry per CDR3 protein results from TCRdb running MiXCR on the 5' RACE reads. The sample has about 220,000 distinct CDR3 sequences, around 6.6% seen once. CDR1 and CDR2 (germline): MNHEY, SMNVEV (reference sequence). Trimming took 3 bases from V and 3 from J; bases not matched to a gene: 4. The CDR3 runs to 14 residues. This clonotype was found many times. Its antigen is unidentified. The clonotype originates from a male donor with ankylosing spondylitis. The sequenced sample consisted of blood, either unsorted or a sorted T cell fraction (not recorded which). The V and J genes are TRBV27 and TRBJ1-1; TRBD1 agrees at 7 bases. The CDR3 DNA reads TGTGCCAGCAGTTTTCTACAGGGGTACACTGAAGCTTTCTTT. Its translation: CASSFLQGYTEAFF.